This TCR beta chain was identified during a study of human T cells and chemical hapten exposure. Trimming cost V 6 bases and J 2 bases, with 17 bases left between them. Per germline, CDR1 MDHEN and CDR2 SYDVKM. This CDR3 comprises 15 residues. This clonotype has ten or more counts. Antigen unknown. TCRdb fed the RACE reads into MiXCR, producing one record per CDR3 protein. Among roughly 360,000 distinct CDR3 sequences listed, nearly 5% were seen once. Findings of the study overall: Once DPC sensitization occurred, TCRs above 1 in 1000 frequency showed no change.

The time point here: patch test 1, 2 weeks after DPC sensitization. Indicated treatment: therapeutic diphenylcyclopropenone sensitization with weekly scalp DPC. Samples of blood were obtained prior to the application of each patch test. Donation of samples came from alopecia patients who were 18 to 70 years old and suitable for DPC. The V and J genes are TRBV28 and TRBJ2-7; D might be TRBD2 (6 bases). The clonotype comes from a woman between 50 and 59 years old with alopecia areata. Some clones in this sample may be carry-over from other donors' samples. This material consisted of whole blood, taken in connection with sensitization to the hapten diphenylcyclopropenone (DPC). The CDR3 loop is CASSPGGASTYEQYF. In nucleotides, the CDR3 is TGTGCCAGCAGCCCCGGGGGTGCGTCGACCTACGAGCAGTACTTC.